The clone carrying this T cell receptor (beta chain) was detected ten times or more. This entry belongs to a study of T cells in Graves' hyperthyroidism and ophthalmopathy. Using RNA transcripts as the source, TCR beta CDR3 regions were amplified. The TCR CDR3 first-round RT-PCR relied on the HTBI primer set. TCRdb redid the calling of the multiplex PCR reads with MiXCR, one entry per CDR3 protein. Among some 530,000 distinct CDR3 sequences, roughly 22% were seen once, and the ten largest hold under 55%. The sequence was obtained from a woman between 65 and 79 years old with Graves' ophthalmopathy. Input material: blood.

The CDR3 is CASRIAGGVTGELFF. CDR3 bases: TGTGCCAGCAGAATAGCGGGAGGGGTCACCGGGGAGCTGTTTTTT. J is TRBJ2-2 and V is TRBV12-3 or TRBV12-4, with 11 positions matching TRBD2. The CDR3 spans 15 residues. V shed 6 bases and J 4 bases; nucleotides not matched to a gene: 4.